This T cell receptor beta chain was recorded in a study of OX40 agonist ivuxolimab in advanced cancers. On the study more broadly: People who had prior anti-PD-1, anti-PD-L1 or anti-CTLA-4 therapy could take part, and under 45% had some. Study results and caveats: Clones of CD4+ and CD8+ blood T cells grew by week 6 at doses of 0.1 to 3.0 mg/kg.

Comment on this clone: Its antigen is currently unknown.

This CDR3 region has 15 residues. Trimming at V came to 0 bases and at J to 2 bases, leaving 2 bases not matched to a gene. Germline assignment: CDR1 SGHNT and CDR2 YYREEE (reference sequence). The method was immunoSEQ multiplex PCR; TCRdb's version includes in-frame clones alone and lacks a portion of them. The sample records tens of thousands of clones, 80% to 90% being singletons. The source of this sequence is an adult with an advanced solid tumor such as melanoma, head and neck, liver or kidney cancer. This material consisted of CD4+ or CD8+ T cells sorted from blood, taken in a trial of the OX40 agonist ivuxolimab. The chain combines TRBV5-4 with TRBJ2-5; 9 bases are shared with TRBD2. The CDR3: CASSLALAGQETQYF. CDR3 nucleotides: TGTGCCAGCAGCTTGGCGCTAGCGGGACAAGAGACCCAGTACTTC.